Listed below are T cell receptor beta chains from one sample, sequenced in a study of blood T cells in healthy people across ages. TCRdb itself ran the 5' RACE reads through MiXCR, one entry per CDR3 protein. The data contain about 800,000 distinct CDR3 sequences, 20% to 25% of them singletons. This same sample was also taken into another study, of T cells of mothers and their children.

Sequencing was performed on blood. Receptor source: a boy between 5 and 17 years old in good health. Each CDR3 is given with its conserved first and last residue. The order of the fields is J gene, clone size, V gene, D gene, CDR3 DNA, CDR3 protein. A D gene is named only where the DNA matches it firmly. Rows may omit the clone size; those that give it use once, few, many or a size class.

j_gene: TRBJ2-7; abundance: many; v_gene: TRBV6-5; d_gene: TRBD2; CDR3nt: TGTGCCAGCAGTTCCACTAGCGGGGGATCCTACGAGCAGTACTTC; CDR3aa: CASSSTSGGSYEQYF
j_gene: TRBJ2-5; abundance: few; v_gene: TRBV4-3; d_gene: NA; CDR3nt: TGCGCCAGCAGCCAAGATCTAAAGTTTCGGCAAGAGACCCAGTACTTC; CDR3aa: CASSQDLKFRQETQYF
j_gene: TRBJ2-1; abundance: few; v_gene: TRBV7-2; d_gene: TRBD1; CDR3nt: TGTGCCAGCAACTTGGGGGACAGGGACGTGCATGAGCAGTTCTTC; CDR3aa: CASNLGDRDVHEQFF
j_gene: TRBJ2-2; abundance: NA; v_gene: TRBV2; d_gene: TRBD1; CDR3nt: TGTGCCAGCAGATATAGAACGGGACAGGAGAACACCGGGGAGCTGTTTTTT; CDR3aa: CASRYRTGQENTGELFF
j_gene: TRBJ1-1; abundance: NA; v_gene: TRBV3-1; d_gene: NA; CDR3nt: TGTGCCAGCAGCCAAGACGCAGGGTTGAGAGCTTTCTTT; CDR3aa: CASSQDAGLRAFF
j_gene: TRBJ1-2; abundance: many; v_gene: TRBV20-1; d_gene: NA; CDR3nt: TGCAGTGCTAGGTGGGCGCCCTATGGCTACACCTTC; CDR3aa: CSARWAPYGYTF
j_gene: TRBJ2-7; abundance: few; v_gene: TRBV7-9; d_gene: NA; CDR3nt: TGTGCCAGCAGCTCTGAAACGGCCACTTCGGAGCAGTACTTC; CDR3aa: CASSSETATSEQYF
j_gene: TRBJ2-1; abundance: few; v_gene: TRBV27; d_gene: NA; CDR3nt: TGTGCCAGCAGTTGGGCGGCCTACAATGAGCAGTTCTTC; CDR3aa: CASSWAAYNEQFF
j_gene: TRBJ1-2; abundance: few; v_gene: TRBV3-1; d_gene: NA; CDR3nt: TGTGCCAGCAGCCCAGCAGAGCAGGGGTTCTATGGCTACACCTTC; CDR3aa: CASSPAEQGFYGYTF
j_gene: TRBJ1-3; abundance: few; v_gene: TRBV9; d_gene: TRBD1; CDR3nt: TGTGCCAGCAGCGCCGGGACAGGGGCTTTCTCTGGAAACACCATATATTTT; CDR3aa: CASSAGTGAFSGNTIYF
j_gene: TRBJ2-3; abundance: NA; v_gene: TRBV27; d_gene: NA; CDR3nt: TGTGCCAGCAGTTTAGGGAATTTCGGTGTGGATACGCAGTATTTT; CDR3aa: CASSLGNFGVDTQYF
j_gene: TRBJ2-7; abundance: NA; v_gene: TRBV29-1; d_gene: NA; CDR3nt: TGCAGCGTTGGGGTCCCAGGGACCCTCGAGCAGTACTTC; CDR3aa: CSVGVPGTLEQYF
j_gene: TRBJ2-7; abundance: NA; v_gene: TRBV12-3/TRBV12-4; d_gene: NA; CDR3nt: TGTGCCAGCAGATATACAGGGATCCACGAGCAGTACTTC; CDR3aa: CASRYTGIHEQYF
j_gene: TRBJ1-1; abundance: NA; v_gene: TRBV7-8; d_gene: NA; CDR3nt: TGTGCCAGCAGCTTAGCGGCGGGGAACTCAGGAGCTTTCTTT; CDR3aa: CASSLAAGNSGAFF
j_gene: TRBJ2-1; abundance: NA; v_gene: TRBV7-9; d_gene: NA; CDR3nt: TGTGCCAGCAGCTCGAAGTTGGAGACCTACAATGAGCAGTTCTTC; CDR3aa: CASSSKLETYNEQFF
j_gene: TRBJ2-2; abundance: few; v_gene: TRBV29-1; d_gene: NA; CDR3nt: TGCAGCGTTAGTCTGCACACCGGGGAGCTGTTTTTT; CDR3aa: CSVSLHTGELFF
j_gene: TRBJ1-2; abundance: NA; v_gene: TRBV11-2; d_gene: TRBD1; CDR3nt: TGTGCCAGCAGCTTGACAGGGAACAACTATGGCTACACCTTC; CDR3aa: CASSLTGNNYGYTF
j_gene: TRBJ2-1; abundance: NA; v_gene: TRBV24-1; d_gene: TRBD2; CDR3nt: TGTGCCACCAGTGATTTGCTAGCGGGAGGAATCTATGAGCAGTTCTTC; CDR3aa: CATSDLLAGGIYEQFF
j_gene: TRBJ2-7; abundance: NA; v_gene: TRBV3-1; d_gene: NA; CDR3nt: TGTGCCAGCAGCCAAGATTGGAGGGAGCAGTACTTC; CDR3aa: CASSQDWREQYF
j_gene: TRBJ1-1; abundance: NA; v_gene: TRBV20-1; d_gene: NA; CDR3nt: TGCAGTGCATATGGGATGCACACTGAAGCTTTCTTT; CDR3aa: CSAYGMHTEAFF
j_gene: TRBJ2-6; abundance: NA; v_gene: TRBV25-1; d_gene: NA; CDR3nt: TGTGCCAGCAGTGAATCGACAGTTTGGGAGGGGGCCAACGTCCTGACTTTC; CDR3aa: CASSESTVWEGANVLTF
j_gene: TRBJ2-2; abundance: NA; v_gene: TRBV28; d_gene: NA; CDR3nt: TGTGCCAGCACCCTAGGCGGAGCTTGGTTCGGGGAGCTGTTTTTT; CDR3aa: CASTLGGAWFGELFF
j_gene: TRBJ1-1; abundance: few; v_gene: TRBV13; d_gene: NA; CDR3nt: TGTGCCAGCAGCTCAAACAGGGAGAACACTGAAGCTTTCTTT; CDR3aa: CASSSNRENTEAFF
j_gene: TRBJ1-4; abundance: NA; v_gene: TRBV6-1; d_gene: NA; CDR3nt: TGTGCCAGCTTTGAGGGGCTCGTTGGGGGAAAACTGTTTTTT; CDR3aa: CASFEGLVGGKLFF
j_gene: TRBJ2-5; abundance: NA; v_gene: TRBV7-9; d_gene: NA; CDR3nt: TGTGCCAGCAGCTTAGGTTCGAACCAAGAGACCCAGTACTTC; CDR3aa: CASSLGSNQETQYF
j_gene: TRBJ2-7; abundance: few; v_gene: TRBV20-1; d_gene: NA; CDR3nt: TGCAGTGCTAGGTCGACTAGGACCCACTACGAGCAGTACTTC; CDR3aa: CSARSTRTHYEQYF
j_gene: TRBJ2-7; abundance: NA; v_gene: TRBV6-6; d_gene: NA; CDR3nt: TGTGCCAGCAGTTCCTCGGCTCGGGAGCAGTACTTC; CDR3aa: CASSSSAREQYF
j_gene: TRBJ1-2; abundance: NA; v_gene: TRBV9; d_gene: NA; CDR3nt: TGTGCCAGCAGCCCCTCCCCGGACATTAACTATGGCTACACCTTC; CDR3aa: CASSPSPDINYGYTF
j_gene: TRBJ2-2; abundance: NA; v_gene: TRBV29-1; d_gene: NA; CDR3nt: TGCAGCGTGGAAGGAGCCACCGGGGAGCTGTTTTTT; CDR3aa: CSVEGATGELFF
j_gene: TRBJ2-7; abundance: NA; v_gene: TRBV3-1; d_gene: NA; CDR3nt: TGTGCCAGCAGCCCCTCCCCCTACGAGCAGTACTTC; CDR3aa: CASSPSPYEQYF
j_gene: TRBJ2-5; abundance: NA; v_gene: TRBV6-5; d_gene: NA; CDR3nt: TGTGCCAGCAGTTACGGGTCGATAGGGGAGACCCAGTACTTC; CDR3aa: CASSYGSIGETQYF
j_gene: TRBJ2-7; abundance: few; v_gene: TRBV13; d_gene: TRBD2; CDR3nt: TGTGCCAGCAGCGGTAGCGGGGAGCAGTACTTC; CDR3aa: CASSGSGEQYF
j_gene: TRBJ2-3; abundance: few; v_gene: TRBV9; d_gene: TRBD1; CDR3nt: TGTGCCAGCAGCGTGGGACAGCTCACCGTCACGCAGTATTTT; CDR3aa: CASSVGQLTVTQYF
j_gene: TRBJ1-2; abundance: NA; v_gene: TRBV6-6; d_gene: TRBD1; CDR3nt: TGTGCCAGTAGACGACAGGGGGCGAACGACTATGGCTACACCTTC; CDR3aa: CASRRQGANDYGYTF
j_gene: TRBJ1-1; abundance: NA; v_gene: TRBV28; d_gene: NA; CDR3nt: TGTGCCAACAGCCAGGGGAGGACTGAAGCTTTCTTT; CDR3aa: CANSQGRTEAFF
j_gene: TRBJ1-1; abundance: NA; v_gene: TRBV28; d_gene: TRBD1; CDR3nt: TGTGCCAGCAGTCCCGGCGGACAGGATGGAACTGAAGCTTTCTTT; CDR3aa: CASSPGGQDGTEAFF
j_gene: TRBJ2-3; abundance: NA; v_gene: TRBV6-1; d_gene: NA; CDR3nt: TGTGCCAGCATAATCGGACGAAGCACAGATACGCAGTATTTT; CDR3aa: CASIIGRSTDTQYF